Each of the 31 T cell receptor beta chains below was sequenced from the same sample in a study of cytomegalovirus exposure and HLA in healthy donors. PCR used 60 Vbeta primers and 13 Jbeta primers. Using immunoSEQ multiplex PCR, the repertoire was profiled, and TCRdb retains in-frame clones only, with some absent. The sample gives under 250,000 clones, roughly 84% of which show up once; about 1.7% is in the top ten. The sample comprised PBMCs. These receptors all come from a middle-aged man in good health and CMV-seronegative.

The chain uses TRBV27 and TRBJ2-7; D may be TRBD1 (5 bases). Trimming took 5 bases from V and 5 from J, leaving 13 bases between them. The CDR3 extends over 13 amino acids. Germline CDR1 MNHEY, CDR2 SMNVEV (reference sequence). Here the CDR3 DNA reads TGTGCCAGCAGTCGAATCACCAGGGACGAGCAGTACTTC. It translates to CASSRITRDEQYF.

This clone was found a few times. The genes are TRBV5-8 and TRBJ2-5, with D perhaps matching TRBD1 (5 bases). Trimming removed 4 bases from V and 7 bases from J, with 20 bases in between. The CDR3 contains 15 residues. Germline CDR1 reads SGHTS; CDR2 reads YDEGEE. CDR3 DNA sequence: TGTGCCAGCAGCGGGCGACAGAGTAAGAGAGGGACCCAGTACTTC. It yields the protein CASSGRQSKRGTQYF. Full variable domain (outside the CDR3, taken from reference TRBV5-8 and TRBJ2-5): EAGVTQSPTHLIKTRGQQATLRCSPISGHTSVYWYQQALGLGLQFLLWYDEGEERNRGNFPPRFSGRQFPNYSSELNVNALELEDSALYLCASSGRQSKRGTQYFGPGTRLLVL.

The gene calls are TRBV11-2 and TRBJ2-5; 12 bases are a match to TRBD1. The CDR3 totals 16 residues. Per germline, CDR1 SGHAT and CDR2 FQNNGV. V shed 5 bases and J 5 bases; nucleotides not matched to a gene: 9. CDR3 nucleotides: TGTGCCAGCAGCCCCCAGGGACAGGGGGCGTTGGAGACCCAGTACTTC. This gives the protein CASSPQGQGALETQYF.

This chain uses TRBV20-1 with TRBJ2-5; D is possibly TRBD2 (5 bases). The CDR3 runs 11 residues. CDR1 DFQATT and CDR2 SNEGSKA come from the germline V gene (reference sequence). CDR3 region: CSDQRGETQYF. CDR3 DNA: TGCAGCGACCAGAGAGGGGAGACCCAGTACTTC.

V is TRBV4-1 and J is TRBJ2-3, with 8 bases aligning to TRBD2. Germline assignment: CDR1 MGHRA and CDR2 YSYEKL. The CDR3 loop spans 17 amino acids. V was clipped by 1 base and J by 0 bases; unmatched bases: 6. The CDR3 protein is CASSQGGGRPSTDTQYF. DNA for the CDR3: TGCGCCAGCAGCCAAGGTGGCGGGAGGCCCAGCACAGATACGCAGTATTTT.

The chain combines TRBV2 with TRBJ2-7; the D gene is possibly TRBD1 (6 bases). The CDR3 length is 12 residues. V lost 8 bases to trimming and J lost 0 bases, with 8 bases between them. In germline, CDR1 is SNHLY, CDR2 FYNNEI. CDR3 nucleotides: TGTGCCAGCGGGGACACCTCCTACGAGCAGTACTTC. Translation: CASGDTSYEQYF.

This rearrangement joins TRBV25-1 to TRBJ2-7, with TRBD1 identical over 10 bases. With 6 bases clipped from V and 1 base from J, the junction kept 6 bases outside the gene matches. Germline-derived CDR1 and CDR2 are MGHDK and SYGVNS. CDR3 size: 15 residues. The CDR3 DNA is TGTGCCAGCAGCCCCCGGACAGGGGGATCCTACGAGCAGTACTTC. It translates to CASSPRTGGSYEQYF.

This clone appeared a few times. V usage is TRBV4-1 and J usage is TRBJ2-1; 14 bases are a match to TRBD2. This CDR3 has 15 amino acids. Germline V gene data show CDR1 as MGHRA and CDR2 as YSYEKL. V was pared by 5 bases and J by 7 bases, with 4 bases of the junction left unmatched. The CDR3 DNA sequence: TGCGCCAGCAGCTCGGGACTAGCGGGAGAGAATGAGCAGTTCTTC. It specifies CASSSGLAGENEQFF.

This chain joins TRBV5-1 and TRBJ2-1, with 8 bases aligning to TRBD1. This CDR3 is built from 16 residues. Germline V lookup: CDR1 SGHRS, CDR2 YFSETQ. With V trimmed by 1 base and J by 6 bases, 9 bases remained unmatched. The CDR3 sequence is CASSLYRGTGFNEQFF. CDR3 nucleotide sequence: TGCGCCAGCAGCTTGTACAGGGGGACCGGGTTCAATGAGCAGTTCTTC. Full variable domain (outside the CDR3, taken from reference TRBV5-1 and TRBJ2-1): KAGVTQTPRYLIKTRGQQVTLSCSPISGHRSVSWYQQTPGQGLQFLFEYFSETQRNKGNFPGRFSGRQFSNSRSEMNVSTLELGDSALYLCASSLYRGTGFNEQFFGPGTRLTVL.

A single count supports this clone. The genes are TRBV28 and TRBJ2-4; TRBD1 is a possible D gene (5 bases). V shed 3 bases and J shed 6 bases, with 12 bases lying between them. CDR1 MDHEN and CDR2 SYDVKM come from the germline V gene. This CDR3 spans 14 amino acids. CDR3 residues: CASSFAGSGNIQYF. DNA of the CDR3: TGTGCCAGCAGTTTTGCAGGGTCAGGAAACATTCAGTACTTC.

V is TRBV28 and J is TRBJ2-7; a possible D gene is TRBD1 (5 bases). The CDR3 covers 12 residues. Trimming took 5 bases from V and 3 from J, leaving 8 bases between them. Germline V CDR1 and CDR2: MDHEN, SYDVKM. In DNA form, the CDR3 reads TGTGCCAGCAGTCAGGGTATCTACGAGCAGTACTTC. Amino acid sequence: CASSQGIYEQYF.

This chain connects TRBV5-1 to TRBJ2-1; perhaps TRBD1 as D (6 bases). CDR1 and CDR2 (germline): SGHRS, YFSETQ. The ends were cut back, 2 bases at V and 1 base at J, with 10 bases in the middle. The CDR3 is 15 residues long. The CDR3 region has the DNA TGCGCCAGCAGCTTTACAGGGTCTTCCTACAATGAGCAGTTCTTC. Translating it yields CASSFTGSSYNEQFF.

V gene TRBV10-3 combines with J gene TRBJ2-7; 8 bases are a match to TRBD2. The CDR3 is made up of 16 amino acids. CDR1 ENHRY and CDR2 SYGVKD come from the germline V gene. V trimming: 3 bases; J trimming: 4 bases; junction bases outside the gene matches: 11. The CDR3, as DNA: TGTGCCATCAGTGAAACTAGCGGAGCGGACTCGTACGAGCAGTACTTC. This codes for CAISETSGADSYEQYF.

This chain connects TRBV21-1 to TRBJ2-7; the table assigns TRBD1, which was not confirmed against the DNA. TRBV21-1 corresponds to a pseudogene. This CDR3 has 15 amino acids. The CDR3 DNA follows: TGTGCCAGCAGGTGGACAGGTCCGCCTCGCTACGAGCAGTACTTC. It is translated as CASRWTGPPRYEQYF.

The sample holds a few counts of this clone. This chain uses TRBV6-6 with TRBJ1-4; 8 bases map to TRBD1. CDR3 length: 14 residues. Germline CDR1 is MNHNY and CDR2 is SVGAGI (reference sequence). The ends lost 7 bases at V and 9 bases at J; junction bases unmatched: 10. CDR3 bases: TGTGCCAGCACCGCTCTCGGACAGGGCAAAAAACTGTTTTTT. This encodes CASTALGQGKKLFF.

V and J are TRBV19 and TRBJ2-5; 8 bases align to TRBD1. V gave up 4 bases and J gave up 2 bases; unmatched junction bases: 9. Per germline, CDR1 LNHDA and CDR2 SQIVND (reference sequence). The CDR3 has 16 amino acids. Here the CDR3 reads CASSTPGDRNQETQYF. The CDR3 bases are TGTGCCAGTAGTACTCCTGGGGACAGGAATCAAGAGACCCAGTACTTC.

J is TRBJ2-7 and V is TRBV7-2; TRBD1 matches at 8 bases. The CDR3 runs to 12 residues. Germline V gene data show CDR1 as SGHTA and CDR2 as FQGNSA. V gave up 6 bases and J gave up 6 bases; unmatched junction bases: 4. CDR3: CASSPGGVEQYF. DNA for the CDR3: TGTGCCAGCAGTCCAGGGGGCGTCGAGCAGTACTTC.

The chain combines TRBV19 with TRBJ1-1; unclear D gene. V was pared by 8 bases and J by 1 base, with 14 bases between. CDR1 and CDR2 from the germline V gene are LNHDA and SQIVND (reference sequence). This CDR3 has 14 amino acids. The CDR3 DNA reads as TGTGCCAGTCTTATCGCGGGTCGGAACACTGAAGCTTTCTTT. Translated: CASLIAGRNTEAFF.

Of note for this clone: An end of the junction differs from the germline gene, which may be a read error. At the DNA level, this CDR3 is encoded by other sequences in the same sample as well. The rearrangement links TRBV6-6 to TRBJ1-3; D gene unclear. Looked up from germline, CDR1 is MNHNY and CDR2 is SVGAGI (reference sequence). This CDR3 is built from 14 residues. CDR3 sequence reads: CASSRLSSGNTIYF. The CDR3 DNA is TGTGCCAGCAGTCGACTGTCCTCTGGAAACACCATCTATTTT.

The CDR3 loop reads CASSFYREGYEQYF. In DNA, the CDR3 is TGTGCCAGCAGTTTTTACAGGGAAGGCTACGAGCAGTACTTC. The rearrangement uses TRBV28 and TRBJ2-5; a weak D match, TRBD1 (6 bases). Near its end, the DNA agrees better with TRBJ2-7, so the J call may be wrong. Germline V gives CDR1 MDHEN, CDR2 SYDVKM. The CDR3 extends over 14 amino acids.

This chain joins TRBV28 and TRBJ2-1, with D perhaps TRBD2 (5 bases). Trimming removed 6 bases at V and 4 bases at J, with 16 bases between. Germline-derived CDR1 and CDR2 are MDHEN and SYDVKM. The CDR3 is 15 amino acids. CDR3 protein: CASSDSGIAYNEQFF. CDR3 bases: TGTGCCAGCAGCGACTCCGGGATAGCTTACAATGAGCAGTTCTTC.

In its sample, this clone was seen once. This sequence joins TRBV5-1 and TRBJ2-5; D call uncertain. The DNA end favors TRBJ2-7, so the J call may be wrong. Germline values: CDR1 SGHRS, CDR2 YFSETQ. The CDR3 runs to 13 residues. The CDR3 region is CASNTDSPDEQYF. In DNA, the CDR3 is TGCGCCAGCAACACCGACTCGCCAGACGAGCAGTACTTC.

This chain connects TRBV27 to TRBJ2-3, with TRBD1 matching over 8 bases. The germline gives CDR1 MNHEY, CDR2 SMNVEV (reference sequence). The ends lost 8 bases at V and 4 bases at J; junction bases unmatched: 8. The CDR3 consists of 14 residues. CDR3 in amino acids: CASQRAGGADTQYF. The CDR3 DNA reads TGTGCCAGCCAGAGGGCAGGGGGCGCAGATACGCAGTATTTT.

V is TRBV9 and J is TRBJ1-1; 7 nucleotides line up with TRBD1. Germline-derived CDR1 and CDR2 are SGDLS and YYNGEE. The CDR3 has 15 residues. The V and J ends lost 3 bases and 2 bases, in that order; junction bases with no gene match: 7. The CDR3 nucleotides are TGTGCCAGCAGCGCCATACAGGGGACTAACACTGAAGCTTTCTTT. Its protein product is CASSAIQGTNTEAFF.

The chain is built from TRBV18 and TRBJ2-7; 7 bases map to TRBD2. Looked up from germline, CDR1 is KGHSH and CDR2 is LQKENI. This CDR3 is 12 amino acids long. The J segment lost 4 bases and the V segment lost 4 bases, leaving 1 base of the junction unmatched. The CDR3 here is CASSRAGYEQYF. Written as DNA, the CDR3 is TGTGCCAGCTCACGAGCGGGGTACGAGCAGTACTTC. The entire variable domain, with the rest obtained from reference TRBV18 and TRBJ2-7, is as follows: NAGVMQNPRHLVRRRGQEARLRCSPMKGHSHVYWYRQLPEEGLKFMVYLQKENIIDESGMPKERFSAEFPKEGPSILRIQQVVRGDSAAYFCASSRAGYEQYFGPGTRLTVT.

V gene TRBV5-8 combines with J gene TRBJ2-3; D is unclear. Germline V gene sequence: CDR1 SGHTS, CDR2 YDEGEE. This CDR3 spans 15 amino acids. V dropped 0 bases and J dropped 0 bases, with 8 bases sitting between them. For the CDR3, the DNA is TGTGCCAGCAGCTTGGAAGTGGCAAGCACAGATACGCAGTATTTT. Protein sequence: CASSLEVASTDTQYF.

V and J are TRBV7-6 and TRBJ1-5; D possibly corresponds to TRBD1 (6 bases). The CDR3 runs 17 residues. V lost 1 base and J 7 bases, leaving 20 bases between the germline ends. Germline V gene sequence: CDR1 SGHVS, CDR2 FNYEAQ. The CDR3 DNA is TGTGCCAGCAGCTTAGAAAGTGGAATACAGGGTGGCCAGCCCCAGCATTTT. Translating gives CASSLESGIQGGQPQHF.

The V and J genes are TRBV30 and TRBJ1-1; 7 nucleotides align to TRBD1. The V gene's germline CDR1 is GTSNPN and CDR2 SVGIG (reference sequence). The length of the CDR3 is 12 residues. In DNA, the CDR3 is TGTGCGAGGGACAGAACGGACACTGAAGCTTTCTTT. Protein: CARDRTDTEAFF.

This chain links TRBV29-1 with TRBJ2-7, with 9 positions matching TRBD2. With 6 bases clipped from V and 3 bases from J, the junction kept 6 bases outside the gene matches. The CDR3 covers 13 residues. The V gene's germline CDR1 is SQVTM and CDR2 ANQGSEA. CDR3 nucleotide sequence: TGCAGCGTCGGACTAGCGAGCGGCTACGAGCAGTACTTC. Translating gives CSVGLASGYEQYF.

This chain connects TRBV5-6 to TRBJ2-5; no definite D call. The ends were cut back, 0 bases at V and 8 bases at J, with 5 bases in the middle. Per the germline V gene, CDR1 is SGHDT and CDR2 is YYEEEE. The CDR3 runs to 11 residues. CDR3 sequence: CASSLGDTQYF. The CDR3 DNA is TGTGCCAGCAGCTTGGGCGATACCCAGTACTTC.

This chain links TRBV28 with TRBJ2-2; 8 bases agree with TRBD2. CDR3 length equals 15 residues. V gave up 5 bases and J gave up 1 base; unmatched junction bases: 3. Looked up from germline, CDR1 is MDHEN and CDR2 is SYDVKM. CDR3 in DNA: TGTGCCAGCAGTGGGACTAGAAGGAACACCGGGGAGCTGTTTTTT. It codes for CASSGTRRNTGELFF.